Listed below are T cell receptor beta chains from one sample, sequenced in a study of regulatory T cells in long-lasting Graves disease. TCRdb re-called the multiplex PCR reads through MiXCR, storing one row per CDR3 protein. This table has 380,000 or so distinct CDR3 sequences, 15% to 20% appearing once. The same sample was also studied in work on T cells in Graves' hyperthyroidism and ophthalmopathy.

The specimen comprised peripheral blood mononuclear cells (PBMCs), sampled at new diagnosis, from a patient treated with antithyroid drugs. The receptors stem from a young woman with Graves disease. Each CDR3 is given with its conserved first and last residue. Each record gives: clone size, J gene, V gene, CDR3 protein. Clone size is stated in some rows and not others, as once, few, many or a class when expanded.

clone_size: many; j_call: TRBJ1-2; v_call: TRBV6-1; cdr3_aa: CASDPVGVNGEGGYTF
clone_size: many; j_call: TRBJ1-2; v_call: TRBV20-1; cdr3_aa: CSARQGDYGYTF
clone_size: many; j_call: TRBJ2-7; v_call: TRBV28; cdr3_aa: CASSKISYEQYF
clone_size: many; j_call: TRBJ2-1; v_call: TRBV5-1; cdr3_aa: CASSLSGRLPNEQFF
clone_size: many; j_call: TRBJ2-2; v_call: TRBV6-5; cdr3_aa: CASSYRGEAGELFF
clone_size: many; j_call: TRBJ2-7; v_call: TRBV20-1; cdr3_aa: CSAPLTSRYEQYF
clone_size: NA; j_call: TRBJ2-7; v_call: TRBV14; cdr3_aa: CASRGTGGRNAYEQYF
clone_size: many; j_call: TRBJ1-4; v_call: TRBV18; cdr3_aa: CASSPRTDNEKLFF
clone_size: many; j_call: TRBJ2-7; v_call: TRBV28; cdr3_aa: CASSGYNEQYF
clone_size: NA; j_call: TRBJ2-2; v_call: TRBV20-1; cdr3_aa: CSVATETNTGELFF
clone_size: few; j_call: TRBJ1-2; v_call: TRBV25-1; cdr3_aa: CASSDGQGDYGYTF
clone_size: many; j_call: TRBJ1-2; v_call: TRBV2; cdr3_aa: CASSAPGYTGYGYTF
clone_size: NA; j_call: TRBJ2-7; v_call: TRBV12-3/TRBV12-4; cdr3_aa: CASSDGQGFEQYF
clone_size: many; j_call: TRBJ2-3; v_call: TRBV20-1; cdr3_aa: CSARSGRAPSTDTQYF
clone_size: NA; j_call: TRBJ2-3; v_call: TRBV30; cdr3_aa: CAWRTSGGAGDTQYF
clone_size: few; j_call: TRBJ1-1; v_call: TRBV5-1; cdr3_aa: CASSLGGNLEAFF
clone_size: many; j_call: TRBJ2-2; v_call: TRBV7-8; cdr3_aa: CASSQGGGTGELFF
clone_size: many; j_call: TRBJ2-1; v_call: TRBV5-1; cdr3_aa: CASSLSRTGYNEQFF
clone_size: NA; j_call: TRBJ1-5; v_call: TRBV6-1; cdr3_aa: CASRAGTAGVSTQHF
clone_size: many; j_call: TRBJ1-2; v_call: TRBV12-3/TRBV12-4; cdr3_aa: CASSLTGRTNYGYTF
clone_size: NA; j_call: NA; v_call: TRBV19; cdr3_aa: CATKGQETQYF
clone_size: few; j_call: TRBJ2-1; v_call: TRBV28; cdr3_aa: CASVGGYNEQFF
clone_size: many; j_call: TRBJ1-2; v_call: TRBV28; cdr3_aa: CASSSPRRRNYGYTF
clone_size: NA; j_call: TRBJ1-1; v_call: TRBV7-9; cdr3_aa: CASSLASGLLAFF
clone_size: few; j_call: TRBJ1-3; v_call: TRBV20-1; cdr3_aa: CSAREQSSGNTIYF
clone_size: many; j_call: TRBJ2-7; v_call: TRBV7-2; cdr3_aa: CASRSPGLALEQYF
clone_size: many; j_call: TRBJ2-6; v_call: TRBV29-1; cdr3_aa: CSVVGANVLTF
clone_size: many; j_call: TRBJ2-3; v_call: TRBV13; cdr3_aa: CASSLGTRKDTDTQYF
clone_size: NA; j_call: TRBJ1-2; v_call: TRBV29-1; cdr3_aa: CSVLGSGRGGYTF
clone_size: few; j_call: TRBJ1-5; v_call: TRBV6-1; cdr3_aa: CASSIDRGRNQPQHF
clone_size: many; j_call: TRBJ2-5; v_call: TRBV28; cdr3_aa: CASRQVPKTQYF
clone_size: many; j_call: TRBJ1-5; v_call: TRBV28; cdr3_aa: CASSASFSNQPQHF
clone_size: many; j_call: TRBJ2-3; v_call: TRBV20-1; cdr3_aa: CSALALRTDTQYF
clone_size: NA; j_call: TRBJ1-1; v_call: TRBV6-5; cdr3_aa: CASSYSSQQGTGMNTEAFF
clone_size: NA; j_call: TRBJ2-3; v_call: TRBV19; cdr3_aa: CASRSPGADTQYF
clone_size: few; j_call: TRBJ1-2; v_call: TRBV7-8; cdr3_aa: CASSLGPQGRDTTYGYTF
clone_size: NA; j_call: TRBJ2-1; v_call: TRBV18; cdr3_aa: CASSPRPRGDEQFF
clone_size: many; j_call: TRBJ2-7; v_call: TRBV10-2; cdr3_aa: CASSEDVLSSYEQYF
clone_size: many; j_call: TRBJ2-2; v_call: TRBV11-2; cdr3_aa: CASSFASLNTGELFF
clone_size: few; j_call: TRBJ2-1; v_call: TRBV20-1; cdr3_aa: CSASLVPGRGEQFF
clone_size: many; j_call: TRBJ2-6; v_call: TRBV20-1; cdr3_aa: CSAPTTSGRASGANVLTF
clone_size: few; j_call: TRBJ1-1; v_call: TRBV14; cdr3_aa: CASSQAGGAGTEAFF
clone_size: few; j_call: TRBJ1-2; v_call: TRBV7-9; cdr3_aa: CAVGQANYGYTF
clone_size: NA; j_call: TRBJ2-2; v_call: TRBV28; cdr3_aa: CASSKPGQGDLGELFF
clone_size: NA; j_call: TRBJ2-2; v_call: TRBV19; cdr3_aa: CATRGAWGTGELFF
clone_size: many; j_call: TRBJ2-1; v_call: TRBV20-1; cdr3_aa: CSAREFTYNEQFF
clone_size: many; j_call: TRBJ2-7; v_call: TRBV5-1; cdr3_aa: CASSLALGTSSYFDYEQYF
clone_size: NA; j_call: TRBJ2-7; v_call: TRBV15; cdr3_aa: CATSRALGSYEQYF
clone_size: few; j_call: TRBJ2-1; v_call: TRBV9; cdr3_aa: CASSVGITAHNEQFF
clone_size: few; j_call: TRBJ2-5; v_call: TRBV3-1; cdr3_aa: CASSQDLKGTQYF
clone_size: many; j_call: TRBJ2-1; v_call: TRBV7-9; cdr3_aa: CASSLKGFRGQDEQFF
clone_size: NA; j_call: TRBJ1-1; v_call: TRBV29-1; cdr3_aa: CSAGHLGTEAFF
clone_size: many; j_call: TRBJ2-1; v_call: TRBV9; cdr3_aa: CASSVGVGGTGPYNEQFF
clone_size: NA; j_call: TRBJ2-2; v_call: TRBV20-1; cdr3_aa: CSASNWGLAGVRTGELFF
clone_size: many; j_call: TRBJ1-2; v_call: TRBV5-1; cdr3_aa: CASSLAGGVSVGYTF
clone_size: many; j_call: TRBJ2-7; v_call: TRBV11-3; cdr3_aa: CASRMAKNRSYHYEQYF
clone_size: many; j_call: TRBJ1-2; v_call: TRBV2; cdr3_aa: CASSERGVQGDGYTF